These 8 T cell receptor beta chains were all obtained from the same sample, sequenced in a study of long-term antiretroviral therapy in people with HIV. Survey-level resolution applied to immunoSEQ assay v3.0. The protocol was immunoSEQ multiplex PCR, while the TCRdb copy is restricted to in-frame clones and leaves out a portion. The table has around 9,000 clones, 70% to 80% seen once. Sequenced here: unsorted PBMCs, sampled 0.4 years before starting antiretroviral therapy. The receptors stem from a man aged 25-45 years with HIV.

This clone was seen a few times. The genes are TRBV12-1 and TRBJ1-3; TRBD1 is taken as the D call from the table, unchecked against the DNA. TRBV12-1 constitutes a pseudogene. This CDR3 spans 15 amino acids. CDR3 in amino acids: CASSFFQGGGNTIYF. CDR3 DNA: TGTGCCAGCAGCTTTTTTCAGGGTGGCGGAAACACCATATATTTT.

The chain uses TRBV5-4 and TRBJ2-2; 7 nucleotides match TRBD1. V dropped 4 bases and J dropped 7; count of bases not matched to a gene: 13. Germline CDR1 is SGHNT and CDR2 is YYREEE (reference sequence). The length of the CDR3 is 16 residues. CDR3 DNA: TGTGCCAGCAGCCCCTCGAGGGGGCAGGGGGTCGGGGAGCTGTTTTTT. It translates to CASSPSRGQGVGELFF.

The chain joins TRBV18 to TRBJ1-6, with D hard to call. Germline CDR1 is KGHSH and CDR2 is LQKENI. V was shortened by 3 bases and J by 5 bases, with 14 bases between the two germline ends. The CDR3 spans 16 residues. CDR3 sequence reads: CASSPSLGMHNSPLHF. The CDR3 DNA is TGTGCCAGCTCACCCTCTCTCGGGATGCATAATTCACCCCTCCACTTT. The full variable domain, completed using reference TRBV18 and TRBJ1-6, is NAGVMQNPRHLVRRRGQEARLRCSPMKGHSHVYWYRQLPEEGLKFMVYLQKENIIDESGMPKERFSAEFPKEGPSILRIQQVVRGDSAAYFCASSPSLGMHNSPLHFGNGTRLTVT.

This clone qualifies as medium-sized. The chain is built from TRBV7-2 and TRBJ1-2; TRBD1 matches at 7 bases. Germline CDR1 SGHTA, CDR2 FQGNSA. The CDR3 consists of 14 residues. The junction had 7 bases not matched to a gene; V was cut back by 1 base and J by 8 bases. Here the CDR3 DNA reads TGTGCCAGCAGCTTAGTGGGGACAGCGCGGGGCTACACCTTC. This gives the protein CASSLVGTARGYTF.

V gene TRBV7-2 combines with J gene TRBJ1-2; tentative D call: TRBD1 (5 bases). The CDR3 loop spans 15 amino acids. Germline loops: CDR1 SGHTA, CDR2 FQGNSA. V shed 5 bases and J shed 1 base, with 14 bases lying between them. The CDR3 DNA follows: TGTGCCAGCAGCCCGCAGGGTTCGGGTAACTATGGCTACACCTTC. This encodes CASSPQGSGNYGYTF.

The chain couples TRBV5-1 to TRBJ2-7; D is uncertain. CDR1 and CDR2 from the germline V gene are SGHRS and YFSETQ. This CDR3 has 12 residues. Trimming took off 4 bases at V and 3 bases at J, with 8 bases between the two ends. CDR3 nucleotides: TGCGCCAGCAGCGAATCGAACTACGAGCAGTACTTC. Its protein is CASSESNYEQYF. Full variable domain (outside the CDR3, taken from reference TRBV5-1 and TRBJ2-7): KAGVTQTPRYLIKTRGQQVTLSCSPISGHRSVSWYQQTPGQGLQFLFEYFSETQRNKGNFPGRFSGRQFSNSRSEMNVSTLELGDSALYLCASSESNYEQYFGPGTRLTVT.

The J gene is TRBJ2-5, the V gene TRBV5-1, with 11 bases aligning to TRBD1. CDR3 length: 16 amino acids. Germline loops: CDR1 SGHRS, CDR2 YFSETQ. The V and J ends lost 4 bases and 1 base, in that order; junction bases with no gene match: 6. Here the CDR3 DNA reads TGCGCCAGCAGCGGAGGGGACAGGGGGAGCCAAGAGACCCAGTACTTC. Its protein is CASSGGDRGSQETQYF. Filled out from reference TRBV5-1 and TRBJ2-5, the complete variable domain reads KAGVTQTPRYLIKTRGQQVTLSCSPISGHRSVSWYQQTPGQGLQFLFEYFSETQRNKGNFPGRFSGRQFSNSRSEMNVSTLELGDSALYLCASSGGDRGSQETQYFGPGTRLLVL.

The chain is built from TRBV27 and TRBJ1-2; a possible D gene is TRBD1 (5 bases). The germline CDR1 and CDR2 sequences are MNHEY and SMNVEV (reference sequence). The V gene lost 7 bases and the J gene lost 0 bases, with 12 bases spanning the gap. The CDR3 is made up of 14 amino acids. The CDR3: CASTPGGTNYGYTF. The CDR3 DNA reads as TGTGCCAGCACCCCGGGGGGTACTAACTATGGCTACACCTTC.